Each of the 11 T cell receptor beta chains below was sequenced from the same sample in a study of T cells in localized non-small cell lung cancer. The data were produced by immunoSEQ multiplex PCR, yet TCRdb's version contains in-frame clones alone and is incomplete. The sample includes approximately 67,000 clones, roughly 81% of them seen just once. The sample in question was peripheral blood, obtained before any cancer treatment. These receptors originate from a female donor of 60 years or more with stage I lung adenocarcinoma.

This chain connects TRBV9 to TRBJ2-2; D might be TRBD1 (5 bases). The V end was cut by 2 bases, the J end by 3 bases, with 14 bases between. CDR3 length equals 16 residues. Germline-derived CDR1 and CDR2 are SGDLS and YYNGEE. CDR3 protein: CASSVSLREHTGELFF. The CDR3 DNA follows: TGTGCCAGCAGCGTGTCCCTCAGGGAACACACCGGGGAGCTGTTTTTT.

Concerning this clone itself: Germline is not matched at one junction end, which may reflect a read error. The gene calls are TRBV6-5 and TRBJ1-2; D possibly corresponds to TRBD1 (5 bases). CDR3 length: 13 amino acids. The germline V gene encodes CDR1 MNHEY and CDR2 SVGAGI. The CDR3 reads CAGRRDGATGYTF. CDR3 DNA: TGTGCCGGCAGACGGGACGGCGCTACGGGCTACACCTTC.

The chain combines TRBV19 with TRBJ1-5; D ambiguous. Germline CDR1 and CDR2: LNHDA and SQIVND (reference sequence). Trimming took 3 bases from V and 5 from J, leaving 11 bases between them. This CDR3 has 14 residues. CDR3 residues: CASSMGRDHQPQHF. The CDR3 DNA sequence: TGTGCCAGTAGTATGGGAAGGGATCATCAGCCCCAGCATTTT.

The chain recombines TRBV12-5 with TRBJ1-1; unclear D gene. The CDR3 has 10 amino acids. CDR1 is LGHNT and CDR2 is FRNRAP in the germline V gene. V lost 7 bases and J lost 11, with 11 bases in between. CDR3 bases: TGTGCTAGTGAGCCGACAATCGCTTTCTTT. Translating it yields CASEPTIAFF.

This sequence joins TRBV4-1 and TRBJ2-2; D is uncertain. Trimming cost V 1 base and J 6 bases, with 6 bases left between them. CDR3 size: 13 residues. CDR1 is MGHRA and CDR2 is YSYEKL in the germline V gene. The CDR3 reads CASSQVFPGELFF. The CDR3 coding sequence is TGCGCCAGCAGCCAAGTGTTTCCCGGGGAGCTGTTTTTT.

The chain has TRBV9 and TRBJ1-2; 7 bases are a match to TRBD1. The V and J ends lost 3 bases and 2 bases, in that order; junction bases with no gene match: 1. CDR3 length equals 13 residues. Germline CDR1 is SGDLS and CDR2 is YYNGEE. CDR3 coding DNA: TGTGCCAGCAGCGGGGGACAGAACTATGGCTACACCTTC. It encodes CASSGGQNYGYTF.

This clone showed up just once. CDR3 in amino acids: CASSLGWGRAEAFF. CDR3 bases: TGTGCCAGCAGCTTGGGGTGGGGTCGGGCTGAAGCTTTCTTT. The genes are TRBV5-6 and TRBJ1-1; D gene ambiguous. The CDR3 contains 14 residues. Trimming removed 0 bases from V and 6 bases from J, with 12 bases in between. Germline CDR1 reads SGHDT; CDR2 reads YYEEEE.

V and J are TRBV11-2 and TRBJ2-3; D uncertain. The CDR3 length is 14 residues. Trimming shortened V by 6 bases and J by 3 bases, and 13 bases separated the two germline ends. Germline CDR1 and CDR2: SGHAT and FQNNGV. DNA of the CDR3: TGTGCCAGCAGAACCCCTTCTCGGACAGATACGCAGTATTTT. It codes for CASRTPSRTDTQYF. Filled out from reference TRBV11-2 and TRBJ2-3, the complete variable domain reads EAGVAQSPRYKIIEKRQSVAFWCNPISGHATLYWYQQILGQGPKLLIQFQNNGVVDDSQLPKDRFSAERLKGVDSTLKIQPAKLEDSAVYLCASRTPSRTDTQYFGPGTRLTVL.

This clone was detected only once. V and J are TRBV6-4 and TRBJ2-7, with 11 bases that match TRBD2. Germline-derived CDR1 and CDR2 are MRHNA and SNTAGT. The CDR3 runs 15 residues. The V and J ends lost 4 bases and 5 bases, in that order; junction bases with no gene match: 7. CDR3 nucleotides: TGTGCCAGCAGTGCGGTAGCGGGAGGGCCCCACGAGCAGTACTTC. Translation gives CASSAVAGGPHEQYF.

The chain has TRBV28 and TRBJ1-2; 7 bases are a match to TRBD1. The CDR3 covers 16 residues. The germline gives CDR1 MDHEN, CDR2 SYDVKM. The trim removed 4 bases at V and 8 bases at J, leaving 16 bases unmatched. The CDR3 sequence is CASSSQTGSDARGYTF. The CDR3 DNA follows: TGTGCCAGCAGTTCCCAGACAGGGTCGGATGCGAGGGGCTACACCTTC.

CDR3 nucleotide sequence: TGTGCCAGCAGCTTGACTAGCGGGAGGTCATTCGGGGAGCTGTTTTTT. Amino acid sequence: CASSLTSGRSFGELFF. The chain has TRBV5-4 and TRBJ2-2; 12 bases fit TRBD2. This CDR3 has 16 amino acids. After removal of 1 base from V and 7 bases from J, the junction contained 5 bases not matched to a gene. The germline gives CDR1 SGHNT, CDR2 YYREEE (reference sequence).